The 32 T cell receptor beta chains presented below share a single source sample, sequenced in a study of blood T cell repertoires in COVID-19. Sequencing was performed with immunoSEQ multiplex PCR; in TCRdb, only in-frame clones are kept and a portion is missing. The sample lists 100,000 to 120,000 clones, 70% to 90% occurring once. Sequencing was performed on peripheral blood. All receptors derive from a woman between 50 and 59 years old with acute or convalescent COVID-19.

J is TRBJ2-1 and V is TRBV5-6, with TRBD2 identical over 9 bases. This CDR3 spans 15 amino acids. Germline V gene lookup returns CDR1 SGHDT and CDR2 YYEEEE. J lost 4 bases, V lost 4 bases, and 6 bases had no gene match. The CDR3 nucleotides read TGTGCCAGCAGCACGCTAGCGGGAAAGTACAATGAGCAGTTCTTC. Protein product: CASSTLAGKYNEQFF.

V gene TRBV29-1 combines with J gene TRBJ2-2, with 8 bases lining up with TRBD1. This CDR3 has 16 residues. Germline V CDR1 and CDR2: SQVTM, ANQGSEA. With 3 bases clipped from V and 3 bases from J, the junction kept 9 bases outside the gene matches. The CDR3 loop is CSVDSSGGADTGELFF. CDR3 coding DNA: TGCAGCGTTGATAGCTCAGGGGGCGCGGACACCGGGGAGCTGTTTTTT.

The chain combines TRBV19 with TRBJ1-2; D is undetermined. The CDR3 is 14 residues long. Germline CDR1 LNHDA, CDR2 SQIVND (reference sequence). The ends were cut back, 6 bases at V and 2 bases at J, with 13 bases in the middle. The CDR3 DNA is TGTGCCAGTAGCCCTACGATATTAAACTATGGCTACACCTTC. It yields the protein CASSPTILNYGYTF.

The table lists this clone with a count of one. This chain joins TRBV5-8 and TRBJ1-5; 8 nucleotides match TRBD1. This CDR3 spans 17 amino acids. V shed 1 base, J shed 3 bases, and the junction held 9 bases outside the gene matches. From germline, CDR1 is SGHTS and CDR2 YDEGEE. The CDR3 is CASSLWQGASDNQPQHF. The DNA for the CDR3 is TGTGCCAGCAGCTTGTGGCAGGGGGCGTCTGACAATCAGCCCCAGCATTTT.

The rearrangement links TRBV19 to TRBJ2-7, with TRBD1 identical over 12 bases. V was pared by 5 bases and J by 3 bases, with 5 bases of the junction left unmatched. CDR1 and CDR2 (germline): LNHDA, SQIVND (reference sequence). This CDR3 is built from 15 residues. In DNA, the CDR3 is TGTGCCAGTAGTCCAAGGGACAGGGGGCTCTACGAGCAGTACTTC. This sequence encodes CASSPRDRGLYEQYF.

This rearrangement joins TRBV5-4 to TRBJ2-5, with TRBD2 as a possible D gene (5 bases). The V end was cut by 4 bases, the J end by 2 bases, with 15 bases between. The CDR3 runs to 15 residues. Germline loops: CDR1 SGHNT, CDR2 YYREEE (reference sequence). The CDR3 is CASSRTEAAQETQYF. The DNA for the CDR3 is TGTGCCAGCAGCCGGACCGAAGCGGCACAAGAGACCCAGTACTTC.

The chain combines TRBV5-1 with TRBJ2-1; D might be TRBD1 (6 bases). The CDR3 covers 15 residues. V dropped 4 bases and J dropped 6 bases, with 17 bases sitting between them. The germline gives CDR1 SGHRS, CDR2 YFSETQ. CDR3 residues: CASSPSPRGSNEQFF. Written as DNA, the CDR3 is TGCGCCAGCAGCCCCTCGCCTAGGGGGAGCAATGAGCAGTTCTTC.

The chain links TRBV21-1 to TRBJ2-3; TRBD2, as called in the table, went unchecked against the DNA. TRBV21-1 is noted as a pseudogene. This CDR3 region has 15 residues. The CDR3 reads CASSSRRGGTRGQYF. In DNA form, the CDR3 reads TGTGCCAGCAGCAGCCGGAGGGGGGGGACCCGTGGGCAGTATTTT.

This clone was detected a few times. The chain links TRBV2 to TRBJ2-3; 9 nucleotides align to TRBD1. The CDR3 length is 17 residues. Trimming cost V 4 bases and J 1 base; bases outside gene matches: 9. Germline CDR1 reads SNHLY; CDR2 reads FYNNEI. The CDR3 DNA follows: TGTGCCAGCAGTGTGGGACAGGGACTGCGACGCACAGATACGCAGTATTTT. Encoded protein: CASSVGQGLRRTDTQYF.

The genes are TRBV10-3 and TRBJ1-1, with 8 bases identical to TRBD1. This CDR3 is built from 14 residues. V lost 10 bases to trimming and J lost 5 bases; unmatched junction nucleotides: 12. Germline V gene sequence: CDR1 ENHRY, CDR2 SYGVKD. The chain's CDR3 is CATRFGQGKTEAFF. CDR3 DNA sequence: TGTGCCACCAGGTTCGGACAGGGAAAAACTGAAGCTTTCTTT.

This chain links TRBV5-1 with TRBJ2-3; TRBD1 matches at 11 bases. CDR3 length: 15 residues. Germline V gives CDR1 SGHRS, CDR2 YFSETQ. Unmatched junction bases numbered 5, after V lost 4 bases and J lost 4 bases. The CDR3 spells CASSPGTGGPDTQYF. The DNA of the CDR3 is TGCGCCAGCAGCCCCGGGACAGGGGGGCCAGATACGCAGTATTTT. The full variable domain, completed using reference TRBV5-1 and TRBJ2-3, is KAGVTQTPRYLIKTRGQQVTLSCSPISGHRSVSWYQQTPGQGLQFLFEYFSETQRNKGNFPGRFSGRQFSNSRSEMNVSTLELGDSALYLCASSPGTGGPDTQYFGPGTRLTVL.

V is TRBV28 and J is TRBJ1-4, with TRBD1 identical over 9 bases. Per germline, CDR1 MDHEN and CDR2 SYDVKM. V trimming: 7 bases; J trimming: 7 bases; junction bases outside the gene matches: 7. The CDR3 is made up of 14 amino acids. The CDR3: CASTRTGVGEKLFF. The CDR3 DNA sequence: TGTGCCAGCACCAGGACAGGGGTGGGTGAAAAACTGTTTTTT. Based on the CDR3 plus reference TRBV28 and TRBJ1-4, the full variable domain is DVKVTQSSRYLVKRTGEKVFLECVQDMDHENMFWYRQDPGLGLRLIYFSYDVKMKEKGDIPEGYSVSREKKERFSLILESASTNQTSMYLCASTRTGVGEKLFFGSGTQLSVL.

The V gene is TRBV27, the J gene TRBJ2-1; possible D gene TRBD2, 6 bases. Trimming took 5 bases from V and 0 from J, leaving 17 bases between them. The CDR3 has 17 amino acids. From germline, CDR1 is MNHEY and CDR2 SMNVEV (reference sequence). The chain's CDR3 is CASSPVQTSLSYNEQFF. CDR3 bases: TGTGCCAGCAGTCCGGTCCAAACTAGCCTCTCCTACAATGAGCAGTTCTTC.

J is TRBJ2-3 and V is TRBV11-2; D is possibly TRBD1 (5 bases). The CDR3 totals 15 residues. In germline, CDR1 is SGHAT, CDR2 FQNNGV. Between the trimmed V and J ends, which lost 2 bases and 4 bases, there was a span of 13 bases. The CDR3 region is CASSLIPGSADTQYF. CDR3 DNA sequence: TGTGCCAGCAGCTTAATTCCAGGGTCCGCAGATACGCAGTATTTT.

The chain joins TRBV20-1 to TRBJ2-7; a possible D gene is TRBD2 (6 bases). Trimming left V 3 bases short and J 6 bases short, with 9 bases between. This CDR3 region has 11 residues. The germline V gene has CDR1 DFQATT and CDR2 SNEGSKA (reference sequence). The CDR3 DNA reads as TGCAGTGCTAGCGGGAGTACCGAGCAGTACTTC. As protein: CSASGSTEQYF.

The chain joins TRBV19 to TRBJ1-2, with TRBD1 identical over 7 bases. Losses at the gene ends were 4 bases for V and 4 bases for J; bases not matched to a gene: 9. CDR3 length equals 15 residues. Per the germline V gene, CDR1 is LNHDA and CDR2 is SQIVND (reference sequence). CDR3 nucleotide sequence: TGTGCCAGTAGTAGAAAAGGGACAGACGCCTATGGCTACACCTTC. Translating it yields CASSRKGTDAYGYTF.

This clone has more than one count but fewer than ten. This chain links TRBV2 with TRBJ2-7; TRBD1 matches at 9 bases. The CDR3 has 14 amino acids. Germline values: CDR1 SNHLY, CDR2 FYNNEI. With 6 bases clipped from V and 4 bases from J, the junction kept 7 bases outside the gene matches. CDR3 nucleotides: TGTGCCAGCAGGGCCGGGACAGGGATATACGAGCAGTACTTC. Its protein product is CASRAGTGIYEQYF. Complete variable domain (other parts from reference TRBV2 and TRBJ2-7): EPEVTQTPSHQVTQMGQEVILRCVPISNHLYFYWYRQILGQKVEFLVSFYNNEISEKSEIFDDQFSVERPDGSNFTLKIRSTKLEDSAMYFCASRAGTGIYEQYFGPGTRLTVT.

This sequence joins TRBV28 and TRBJ1-2, with a possible D match to TRBD1 (6 bases). The germline V and J ends were trimmed by 8 bases and 8 bases, with 21 bases remaining between them. CDR3 length: 14 amino acids. CDR1 is MDHEN and CDR2 is SYDVKM in the germline V gene. CDR3 residues: CASCRTGLEEGYTF. The DNA for the CDR3 is TGTGCCAGCTGCCGAACAGGGTTGGAAGAAGGCTACACCTTC.

V is TRBV6-2 or TRBV6-3 and J is TRBJ2-7; D not resolved. Trimming shortened V by 3 bases and J by 2 bases, and 8 bases separated the two germline ends. CDR1 is MNHEY and CDR2 is SVGEGT in the germline V gene. The CDR3 length is 13 residues. CDR3 in amino acids: CASSYEVAYEQYF. The DNA of the CDR3 is TGTGCCAGCAGTTATGAGGTAGCCTACGAGCAGTACTTC.

The chain couples TRBV10-2 to TRBJ1-5; tentatively, D is TRBD1 (6 bases). The CDR3 is 13 residues long. The V end lost 10 bases, the J end lost 6 bases, and 16 bases lay between the germline ends. CDR1 WSHSY and CDR2 SAAADI come from the germline V gene. The CDR3 nucleotides are TGCGCCACGGGAGGGGGAGAGAGTCAGCCCCAGCATTTT. This sequence encodes CATGGGESQPQHF.

This chain connects TRBV30 to TRBJ2-5; tentatively, D is TRBD1 (6 bases). Between the trimmed V and J ends, which lost 0 bases and 6 bases, there was a span of 11 bases. The CDR3 spans 13 residues. CDR1 is GTSNPN, CDR2 SVGIG, per germline (reference sequence). This CDR3 is CAWSVGRGKTQYF. The CDR3 nucleotides are TGTGCCTGGAGTGTAGGCAGGGGAAAGACCCAGTACTTC.

The rearrangement links TRBV12-3 or TRBV12-4 to TRBJ2-1; 9 nucleotides agree with TRBD2. V trimming: 7 bases; J trimming: 4 bases; junction bases outside the gene matches: 2. This CDR3 region has 13 residues. The CDR3 protein is CASNLAGYNEQFF. The CDR3 DNA reads TGTGCCAGCAACCTAGCGGGATACAATGAGCAGTTCTTC.

The chain links TRBV2 to TRBJ2-1; 10 bases fit TRBD2. Germline-derived CDR1 and CDR2 are SNHLY and FYNNEI. The trim removed 7 bases at V and 0 bases at J, leaving 6 bases unmatched. This CDR3 has 16 residues. The CDR3 nucleotides read TGTGCCAGCACCCCACCTAGCGGGAGCTCCTACAATGAGCAGTTCTTC. Encoded protein: CASTPPSGSSYNEQFF. The whole variable domain, filled in from reference TRBV2 and TRBJ2-1, reads EPEVTQTPSHQVTQMGQEVILRCVPISNHLYFYWYRQILGQKVEFLVSFYNNEISEKSEIFDDQFSVERPDGSNFTLKIRSTKLEDSAMYFCASTPPSGSSYNEQFFGPGTRLTVL.

V is TRBV19 and J is TRBJ2-7, with unresolved D. The V gene's germline CDR1 is LNHDA and CDR2 SQIVND (reference sequence). The ends were cut back, 6 bases at V and 0 bases at J, with 15 bases in the middle. This CDR3 region has 15 residues. CDR3 coding DNA: TGTGCCAGTAGCACCTCCATCCAGGCCTCCTACGAGCAGTACTTC. Its protein is CASSTSIQASYEQYF.

The genes are TRBV11-2 and TRBJ2-7, with D perhaps matching TRBD2 (6 bases). V was trimmed by 1 base and J by 6 bases, leaving 22 bases between them. CDR3 length: 17 residues. The germline gives CDR1 SGHAT, CDR2 FQNNGV. The CDR3 coding sequence is TGTGCCAGCAGCTTAGGAGGTGGGGGGAGCAGTCCTCTCGAGCAGTACTTC. This translates into CASSLGGGGSSPLEQYF.

The chain has TRBV14 and TRBJ2-7; D call uncertain. With 0 bases removed from V and 3 bases from J, the gap between germline ends came to 15 bases. This CDR3 is 16 amino acids long. Germline V gene sequence: CDR1 SGHDN, CDR2 FVKESK. The CDR3 loop is CASSQDRAEKHYEQYF. DNA of the CDR3: TGTGCCAGCAGCCAAGATCGTGCGGAAAAACACTACGAGCAGTACTTC. Filled out from reference TRBV14 and TRBJ2-7, the complete variable domain reads EAGVTQFPSHSVIEKGQTVTLRCDPISGHDNLYWYRRVMGKEIKFLLHFVKESKQDESGMPNNRFLAERTGGTYSTLKVQPAELEDSGVYFCASSQDRAEKHYEQYFGPGTRLTVT.

The chain has TRBV5-4 and TRBJ1-1, with 7 bases that match TRBD1. J lost 2 bases, V lost 7 bases, and 14 bases had no gene match. The CDR3 sequence is 16 residues long. Germline V CDR1 and CDR2: SGHNT, YYREEE (reference sequence). The CDR3 DNA follows: TGTGCCAGCCGCCCAGGTTGGAGGGGGCAAAACACTGAAGCTTTCTTT. This encodes CASRPGWRGQNTEAFF.

The CDR3, as DNA: TGCGCCAGCAGCTTGGAAACAGGGACTAACTATGGCTACACCTTC. Its translation: CASSLETGTNYGYTF. The rearrangement links TRBV5-1 to TRBJ1-2; D perhaps matches TRBD1 (6 bases). Trimming took off 0 bases at V and 0 bases at J, with 9 bases between the two ends. CDR1 SGHRS and CDR2 YFSETQ come from the germline V gene. The CDR3 is made up of 15 amino acids.

The chain couples TRBV19 to TRBJ1-5, with 7 nucleotides matching TRBD1. Trimming cost V 1 base and J 6 bases; bases outside gene matches: 3. The germline V gene has CDR1 LNHDA and CDR2 SQIVND (reference sequence). The CDR3 has 14 amino acids. The CDR3 nucleotides are TGTGCCAGTAGTATAGCTACAGGGGCTCAGCCCCAGCATTTT. The encoded protein is CASSIATGAQPQHF.

J is TRBJ2-1 and V is TRBV5-1; 8 bases map to TRBD1. V shed 6 bases, J shed 8 bases, and the junction held 16 bases outside the gene matches. CDR3 size: 16 residues. CDR1 and CDR2 (germline): SGHRS, YFSETQ. CDR3 DNA: TGCGCCAGCATCTTTACGGGACAGGTCGGGGTGGATGAGCAGTTCTTC. Protein: CASIFTGQVGVDEQFF.

The V gene is TRBV4-2, the J gene TRBJ2-5, with 12 nucleotides matching TRBD2. Trimming removed 0 bases from V and 2 bases from J; junction bases left unmatched: 16. CDR3 length: 21 amino acids. Germline V gene data show CDR1 as LGHNA and CDR2 as YNFKEQ. The CDR3 DNA sequence: TGTGCCAGCAGCCAAGATATGACTAGCGGGAGAGGCGTGGGGGGGCAAGAGACCCAGTACTTC. This gives the protein CASSQDMTSGRGVGGQETQYF.

J is TRBJ1-3 and V is TRBV6-6; D ambiguous. Germline V gives CDR1 MNHNY, CDR2 SVGAGI (reference sequence). The V gene lost 5 bases and the J gene lost 0 bases, with 17 bases spanning the gap. This CDR3 comprises 17 residues. CDR3 region: CASSLYPPVSSGNTIYF. CDR3 in DNA: TGTGCCAGCAGTCTTTACCCCCCCGTGAGCTCTGGAAACACCATATATTTT.